The T cell receptor beta chain described here comes from a study of cytomegalovirus exposure and HLA in healthy donors. Study-level findings and limits: For most subjects, TCR beta sequences were reported to predict HLA-A and HLA-B alleles with accuracy. By a later analysis, the bulk of CMV-associated TCR beta chains appeared HLA-restricted.

This clone has just one count. What it recognizes is unknown. This CDR3 is 16 amino acids long. V was clipped by 3 bases and J by 2 bases; unmatched bases: 5. In germline, CDR1 is KGHSH, CDR2 LQKENI. Primers for the PCR totalled 60 Vbeta and 13 Jbeta. The assay was immunoSEQ multiplex PCR, and TCRdb's table has in-frame clones only and misses some. Here the sample spans approximately 75,000 clones, roughly 84% being singletons. The chain recombines TRBV18 with TRBJ2-2; TRBD1 aligns across 8 bases. What was sequenced was PBMCs. The TCR was taken from a man aged 70 or older in good health and CMV-seropositive. CDR3 loop: CASSPRRGRNTGELFF. The DNA for the CDR3 is TGTGCCAGCTCACCCCGCAGGGGGCGCAACACCGGGGAGCTGTTTTTT.